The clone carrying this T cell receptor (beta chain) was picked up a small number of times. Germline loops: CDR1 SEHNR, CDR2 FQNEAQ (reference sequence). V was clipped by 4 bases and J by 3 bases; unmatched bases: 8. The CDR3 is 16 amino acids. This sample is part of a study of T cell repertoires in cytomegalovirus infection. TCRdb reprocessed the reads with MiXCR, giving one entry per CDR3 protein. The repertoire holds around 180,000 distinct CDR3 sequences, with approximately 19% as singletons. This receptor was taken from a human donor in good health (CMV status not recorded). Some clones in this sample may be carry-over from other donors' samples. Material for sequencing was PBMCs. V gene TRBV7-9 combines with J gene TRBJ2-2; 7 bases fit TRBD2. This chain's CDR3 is CASSSTGGGDTGELFF. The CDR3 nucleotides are TGTGCCAGCAGCTCGACGGGCGGGGGAGACACCGGGGAGCTGTTTTTT. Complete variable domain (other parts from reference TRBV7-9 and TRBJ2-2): DTGVSQNPRHKITKRGQNVTFRCDPISEHNRLYWYRQTLGQGPEFLTYFQNEAQLEKSRLLSDRFSAERPKGSFSTLEIQRTEQGDSAMYLCASSSTGGGDTGELFFGEGSRLTVL.